The 20 T cell receptor beta chains below come from one sample, sequenced in a study of shared T cell receptors in the human thymus. Assay used: immunoSEQ multiplex PCR; TCRdb lists only in-frame clones, some missing. This table holds about 380,000 clones, 85% to 95% found once. Source material: thymocytes. These receptor sequences come from a human donor.

This chain connects TRBV5-6 to TRBJ1-1; the match to TRBD1 covers 11 bases. Germline loops: CDR1 SGHDT, CDR2 YYEEEE. Trimming cost V 0 bases and J 5 bases; bases outside gene matches: 9. The CDR3 runs 17 residues. This CDR3 reads CASSLVGQGVRWTEAFF. CDR3 bases: TGTGCCAGCAGCTTGGTGGGACAGGGGGTGCGGTGGACTGAAGCTTTCTTT.

DNA of the CDR3: TGTGCCAGCAGTTACCTGGGGTACAGGGGGCAGTTCTTC. As protein: CASSYLGYRGQFF. J is TRBJ2-1 and V is TRBV6-6; TRBD1 matches at 7 bases. The ends lost 2 bases at V and 12 bases at J; junction bases unmatched: 7. The CDR3 is 13 amino acids. Germline V gene data show CDR1 as MNHNY and CDR2 as SVGAGI (reference sequence).

V gene TRBV28 combines with J gene TRBJ2-7; TRBD1 matches at 8 bases. V lost 4 bases, J lost 2 bases, and 7 bases stayed unmatched. The CDR3 extends over 15 amino acids. Germline V gives CDR1 MDHEN, CDR2 SYDVKM. CDR3 region: CASSYRQGTPYEQYF. CDR3 sequence (DNA): TGTGCCAGCAGTTACCGACAGGGGACCCCCTACGAGCAGTACTTC.

The gene calls are TRBV10-1 and TRBJ2-3, with TRBD2 matching 7 bases. J was trimmed by 5 bases and V by 7 bases; bases with no gene match: 6. From germline, CDR1 is WNHNN and CDR2 SYGVQD (reference sequence). The CDR3 contains 13 residues. The CDR3 region is CASKGGSVDTQYF. DNA of the CDR3: TGCGCCAGCAAAGGCGGGAGCGTAGATACGCAGTATTTT.

In nucleotides, the CDR3 is TGTGCCAGCAGCTTGACGGGGCAGAGCTCCTACGAGCAGTACTTC. This codes for CASSLTGQSSYEQYF. This chain uses TRBV5-4 with TRBJ2-7; D may match TRBD1 or TRBD2 (5 bases each). The CDR3 consists of 15 residues. The V gene's germline CDR1 is SGHNT and CDR2 YYREEE (reference sequence). Trimming took off 1 base at V and 0 bases at J, with 11 bases between the two ends. Variable domain in full (rest from reference TRBV5-4 and TRBJ2-7): ETGVTQSPTHLIKTRGQQVTLRCSSQSGHNTVSWYQQALGQGPQFIFQYYREEENGRGNFPPRFSGLQFPNYSSELNVNALELDDSALYLCASSLTGQSSYEQYFGPGTRLTVT.

CDR3 residues: CASSEGWGEQYF. DNA of the CDR3: TGTGCCAGCAGTGAAGGATGGGGCGAGCAGTACTTC. The chain couples TRBV6-1 to TRBJ2-7, with no clear D. The V gene lost 1 base and the J gene lost 6 bases, with 7 bases spanning the gap. The CDR3 extends over 12 amino acids. Germline lookup yields CDR1 MNHNS and CDR2 SASEGT.

The chain is built from TRBV28 and TRBJ2-5, with TRBD2 identical over 7 bases. CDR1 MDHEN and CDR2 SYDVKM come from the germline V gene. The V and J ends lost 7 bases and 4 bases, in that order; junction bases with no gene match: 15. The CDR3 is 16 amino acids. In DNA form, the CDR3 reads TGTGCCAGCACTCCCCCCGTGAAGCGGGAAGGAGAGACCCAGTACTTC. Protein: CASTPPVKREGETQYF.

This chain connects TRBV6-5 to TRBJ1-3, with D unresolved. Germline assignment: CDR1 MNHEY and CDR2 SVGAGI. CDR3 length: 15 residues. Between the trimmed V and J ends, which lost 0 bases and 5 bases, there was a span of 11 bases. In DNA, the CDR3 is TGTGCCAGCAGTTACTCGGCAGGCACTCGAAACACCATATATTTT. It codes for CASSYSAGTRNTIYF.

The chain recombines TRBV28 with TRBJ2-1; 7 bases align to TRBD2. J lost 3 bases, V lost 4 bases, and 9 bases had no gene match. This CDR3 has 16 amino acids. Looked up from germline, CDR1 is MDHEN and CDR2 is SYDVKM. The CDR3 protein is CASSSVAGVGYNEQFF. In DNA, the CDR3 is TGTGCCAGCAGTTCCGTCGCGGGAGTGGGCTACAATGAGCAGTTCTTC.

This chain connects TRBV18 to TRBJ2-1; TRBD2 aligns across 16 bases. With V trimmed by 3 bases and J by 7 bases, 15 bases remained unmatched. Germline V gene data show CDR1 as KGHSH and CDR2 as LQKENI. The CDR3 consists of 20 residues. For the CDR3, the DNA is TGTGCCAGCTCACCCCACCAAGGGACTAGCGGGAGGGGCTCGGGAAATGAGCAGTTCTTC. Encoded protein: CASSPHQGTSGRGSGNEQFF.

The chain carries TRBV4-3 and TRBJ2-7; tentatively, D is TRBD1 (6 bases). There are 16 residues in the CDR3. Germline V CDR1 and CDR2: LGHNA, YSLEER. Trimming left V 2 bases short and J 3 bases short, with 17 bases between. CDR3 bases: TGCGCCAGCAGCCAATCCAAGACAGGCCCTAGCTACGAGCAGTACTTC. The encoded protein is CASSQSKTGPSYEQYF.

This clone was seen a handful of times. V is TRBV5-6 and J is TRBJ2-1; D call uncertain. The CDR3 runs to 17 residues. Germline CDR1 SGHDT, CDR2 YYEEEE. V was clipped by 5 bases and J by 4 bases, with 22 bases between them. CDR3 residues: CASSISSPVPGYNEQFF. CDR3 DNA sequence: TGTGCCAGCAGTATATCAAGTCCAGTTCCTGGTTACAATGAGCAGTTCTTC. Full variable domain (missing parts from reference TRBV5-6 and TRBJ2-1): DAGVTQSPTHLIKTRGQQVTLRCSPKSGHDTVSWYQQALGQGPQFIFQYYEEEERQRGNFPDRFSGHQFPNYSSELNVNALLLGDSALYLCASSISSPVPGYNEQFFGPGTRLTVL.

This sequence joins TRBV6-6 and TRBJ1-5; no clear D gene. Deletions cut 4 bases from V and 8 bases from J, with 15 bases between. CDR1 is MNHNY, CDR2 SVGAGI, per germline (reference sequence). This CDR3 is 14 amino acids long. The CDR3 is CASSSLPPPEPQHF. The DNA for the CDR3 is TGTGCCAGCAGTTCACTTCCCCCACCGGAGCCCCAGCATTTT.

The rearrangement uses TRBV7-2 and TRBJ2-5, with D possibly being TRBD2 (5 bases). V was clipped by 1 base and J by 3 bases, with 15 bases between them. Germline V lookup: CDR1 SGHTA, CDR2 FQGNSA. This CDR3 contains 16 residues. As DNA, the CDR3 is TGTGCCAGCAGCTTAGACCTAGCTTCCCAAGAAGAGACCCAGTACTTC. Translation gives CASSLDLASQEETQYF.

The rearrangement joins TRBV7-9 to TRBJ2-3, with 8 nucleotides matching TRBD2. J was trimmed by 1 base and V by 5 bases; bases with no gene match: 17. Germline V gene data show CDR1 as SEHNR and CDR2 as FQNEAQ (reference sequence). This CDR3 comprises 19 residues. DNA of the CDR3: TGTGCCAGCAGCCCCCCCCGATCAGCGGGAGTTAGAGGCACAGATACGCAGTATTTT. This gives the protein CASSPPRSAGVRGTDTQYF. Complete variable domain (other parts from reference TRBV7-9 and TRBJ2-3): DTGVSQNPRHKITKRGQNVTFRCDPISEHNRLYWYRQTLGQGPEFLTYFQNEAQLEKSRLLSDRFSAERPKGSFSTLEIQRTEQGDSAMYLCASSPPRSAGVRGTDTQYFGPGTRLTVL.

The chain links TRBV9 to TRBJ2-3, with 10 nucleotides matching TRBD1. The CDR3 covers 22 residues. V lost 0 bases and J lost 1; bases outside the gene matches: 20. CDR1 and CDR2 from the germline V gene are SGDLS and YYNGEE. CDR3 bases: TGTGCCAGCAGCGTAGAGTTCCGCGGAGAGGAGGGACAGGGGCACGGCACAGATACGCAGTATTTT. Its protein product is CASSVEFRGEEGQGHGTDTQYF. Together with reference TRBV9 and TRBJ2-3, the CDR3 gives the full variable domain: DSGVTQTPKHLITATGQRVTLRCSPRSGDLSVYWYQQSLDQGLQFLIQYYNGEERAKGNILERFSAQQFPDLHSELNLSSLELGDSALYFCASSVEFRGEEGQGHGTDTQYFGPGTRLTVL.

The rearrangement links TRBV5-4 to TRBJ1-2; the D gene is possibly TRBD1 (6 bases). V was trimmed by 4 bases and J by 6 bases, leaving 13 bases between them. The CDR3 loop spans 13 amino acids. Per germline, CDR1 SGHNT and CDR2 YYREEE (reference sequence). DNA for the CDR3: TGTGCCAGCAGCCGACAGGAAGCCGATGGCTACACCTTC. This gives the protein CASSRQEADGYTF.

Note on this clone: An end of the junction does not agree with germline; a read error may underlie this. The chain links TRBV7-7 to TRBJ2-7; 8 nucleotides match TRBD1. The CDR3 covers 13 residues. CDR1 and CDR2 from the germline V gene are SSHAT and FNYEAQ (reference sequence). As DNA, the CDR3 is TGTGCTAGCAGCCATAGACAGGGGAACGAGCAGTACTTC. Its translation: CASSHRQGNEQYF.

V gene TRBV28 combines with J gene TRBJ1-2, with D possibly being TRBD1 (5 bases). The CDR3 totals 14 residues. CDR1 MDHEN and CDR2 SYDVKM come from the germline V gene. V lost 7 bases and J lost 2, with 14 bases in between. The CDR3 sequence: CASTEGRVNYGYTF. The CDR3 DNA sequence: TGTGCCAGCACGGAAGGCAGGGTGAACTATGGCTACACCTTC.

The chain couples TRBV5-4 to TRBJ2-7, with D tentatively TRBD1 or TRBD2 (7 bases each). Between the trimmed V and J ends, which lost 5 bases and 3 bases, there was a span of 21 bases. There are 16 residues in the CDR3. Per germline, CDR1 SGHNT and CDR2 YYREEE (reference sequence). CDR3 sequence: CASSYGGTAPFYEQYF. DNA of the CDR3: TGTGCCAGCAGTTACGGGGGGACAGCTCCTTTCTACGAGCAGTACTTC. The full variable domain, its missing parts supplied by reference TRBV5-4 and TRBJ2-7, is ETGVTQSPTHLIKTRGQQVTLRCSSQSGHNTVSWYQQALGQGPQFIFQYYREEENGRGNFPPRFSGLQFPNYSSELNVNALELDDSALYLCASSYGGTAPFYEQYFGPGTRLTVT.